What follows describes a single TCR beta chain. This entry is derived from a study of blood T cell repertoires in COVID-19. The overall study: T cells, B-cell-depleted T cells, or PBMCs supplied cDNA or gDNA.

Germline V gene sequence: CDR1 SGHNT, CDR2 YYREEE (reference sequence). The CDR3 loop spans 15 amino acids. The V and J ends lost 3 bases and 6 bases, in that order; junction bases with no gene match: 5. Sequenced by immunoSEQ multiplex PCR; TCRdb stores in-frame clones only, minus some. The profile shows a few hundred thousand clones, approximately 84% of them singletons. Sequencing was carried out using PBMCs or T cells enriched from blood (not recorded which). The source of this sequence is a man younger than 40 who had recovered from COVID-19. This chain connects TRBV5-4 to TRBJ2-1; 11 nucleotides match TRBD2. The CDR3 here is CASSSGTSGFNEQFF. CDR3 DNA sequence: TGTGCCAGCAGCTCCGGGACTAGCGGTTTCAATGAGCAGTTCTTC.